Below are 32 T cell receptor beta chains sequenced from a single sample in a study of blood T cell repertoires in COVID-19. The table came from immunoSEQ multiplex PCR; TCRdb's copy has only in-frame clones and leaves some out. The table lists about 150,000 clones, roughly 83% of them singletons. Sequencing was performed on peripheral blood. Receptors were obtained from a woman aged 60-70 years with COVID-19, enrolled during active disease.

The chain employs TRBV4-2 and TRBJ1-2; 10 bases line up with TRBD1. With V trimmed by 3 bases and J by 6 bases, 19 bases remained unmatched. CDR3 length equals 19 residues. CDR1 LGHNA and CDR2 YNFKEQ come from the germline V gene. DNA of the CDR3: TGTGCCAGCAGCCATGTCCGGGACAGGGGAAAGGTTGCCCCGAATGGCTACACCTTC. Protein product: CASSHVRDRGKVAPNGYTF.

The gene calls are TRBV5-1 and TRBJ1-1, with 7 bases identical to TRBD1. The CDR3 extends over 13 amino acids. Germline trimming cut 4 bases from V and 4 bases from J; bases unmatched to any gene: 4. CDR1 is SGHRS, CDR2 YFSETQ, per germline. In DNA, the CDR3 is TGCGCCAGCAGCCGTCAGGGGGGCACTGAAGCTTTCTTT. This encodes CASSRQGGTEAFF.

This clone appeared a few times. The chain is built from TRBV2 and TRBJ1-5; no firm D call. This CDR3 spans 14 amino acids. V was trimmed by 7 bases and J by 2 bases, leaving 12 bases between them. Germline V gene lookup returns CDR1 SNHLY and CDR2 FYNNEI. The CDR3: CASTPALGNQPQHF. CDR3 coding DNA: TGTGCCAGCACTCCCGCGCTTGGCAATCAGCCCCAGCATTTT.

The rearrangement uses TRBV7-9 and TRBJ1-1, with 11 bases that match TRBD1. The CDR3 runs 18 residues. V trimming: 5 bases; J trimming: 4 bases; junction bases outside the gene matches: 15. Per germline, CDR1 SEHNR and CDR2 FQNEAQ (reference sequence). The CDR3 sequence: CASSPLGTGGDWGTEAFF. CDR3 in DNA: TGTGCCAGCAGCCCCCTGGGGACAGGGGGTGACTGGGGCACTGAAGCTTTCTTT.

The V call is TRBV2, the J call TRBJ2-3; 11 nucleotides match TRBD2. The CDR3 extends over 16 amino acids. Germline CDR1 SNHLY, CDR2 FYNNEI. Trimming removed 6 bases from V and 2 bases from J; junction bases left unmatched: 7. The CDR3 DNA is TGTGCCAGCAGCTCTCGGACTAGCGGGTCCACAGATACGCAGTATTTT. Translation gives CASSSRTSGSTDTQYF.

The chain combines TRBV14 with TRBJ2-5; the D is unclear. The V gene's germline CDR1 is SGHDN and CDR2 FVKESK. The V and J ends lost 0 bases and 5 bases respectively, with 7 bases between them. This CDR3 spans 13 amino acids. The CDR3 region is CASSQEFAETQYF. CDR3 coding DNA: TGTGCCAGCAGCCAAGAGTTTGCGGAGACCCAGTACTTC.

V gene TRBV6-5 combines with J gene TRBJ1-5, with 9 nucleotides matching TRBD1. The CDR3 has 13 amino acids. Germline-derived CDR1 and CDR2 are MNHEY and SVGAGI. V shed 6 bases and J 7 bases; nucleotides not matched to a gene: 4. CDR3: CASSRTGVQPQHF. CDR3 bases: TGTGCCAGCAGCCGGACAGGGGTACAGCCCCAGCATTTT.

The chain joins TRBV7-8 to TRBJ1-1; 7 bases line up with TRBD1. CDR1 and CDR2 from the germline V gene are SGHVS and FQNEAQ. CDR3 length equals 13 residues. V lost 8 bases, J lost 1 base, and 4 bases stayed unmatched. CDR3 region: CASARTGNTEAFF. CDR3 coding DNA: TGTGCCAGCGCACGGACAGGGAACACTGAAGCTTTCTTT.

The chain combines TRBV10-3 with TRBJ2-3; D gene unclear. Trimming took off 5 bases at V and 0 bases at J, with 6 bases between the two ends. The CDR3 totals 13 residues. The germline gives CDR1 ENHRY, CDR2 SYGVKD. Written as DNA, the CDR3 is TGTGCCATCAGTTCGACTAGCACAGATACGCAGTATTTT. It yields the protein CAISSTSTDTQYF.

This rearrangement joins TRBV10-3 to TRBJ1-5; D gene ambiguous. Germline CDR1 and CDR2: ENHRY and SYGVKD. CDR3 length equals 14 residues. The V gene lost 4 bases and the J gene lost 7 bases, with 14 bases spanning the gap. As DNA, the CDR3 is TGTGCCATCAGTGCGGGATCTCCCTCACAGCCCCAGCATTTT. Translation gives CAISAGSPSQPQHF.

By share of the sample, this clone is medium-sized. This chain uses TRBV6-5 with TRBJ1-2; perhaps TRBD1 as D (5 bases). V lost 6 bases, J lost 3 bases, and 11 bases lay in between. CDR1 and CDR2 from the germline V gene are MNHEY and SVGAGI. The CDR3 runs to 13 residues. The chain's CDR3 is CASRQTDYYGYTF. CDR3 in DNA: TGTGCCAGCAGGCAGACAGACTACTATGGCTACACCTTC.

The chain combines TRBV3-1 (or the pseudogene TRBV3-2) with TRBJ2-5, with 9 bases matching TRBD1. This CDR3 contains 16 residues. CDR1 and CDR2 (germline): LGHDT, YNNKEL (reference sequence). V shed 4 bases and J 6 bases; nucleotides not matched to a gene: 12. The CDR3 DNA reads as TGTGCCAGCAGCCGCCTGGACAGGGGCCCGCTACAGACCCAGTACTTC. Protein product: CASSRLDRGPLQTQYF.

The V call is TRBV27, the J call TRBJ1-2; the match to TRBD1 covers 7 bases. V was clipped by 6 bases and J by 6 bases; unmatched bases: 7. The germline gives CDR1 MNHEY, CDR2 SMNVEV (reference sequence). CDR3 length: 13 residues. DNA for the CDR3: TGTGCCAGCAGCCTAAGGGGGCTGGATGGCTACACCTTC. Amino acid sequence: CASSLRGLDGYTF.

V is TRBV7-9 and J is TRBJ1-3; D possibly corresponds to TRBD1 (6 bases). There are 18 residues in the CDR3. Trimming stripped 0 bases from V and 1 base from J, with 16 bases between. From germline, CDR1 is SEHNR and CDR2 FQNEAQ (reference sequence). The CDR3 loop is CASSLAQGSSLSGNTIYF. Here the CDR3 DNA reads TGTGCCAGCAGCTTAGCGCAGGGGAGCAGTCTTTCTGGAAACACCATATATTTT.

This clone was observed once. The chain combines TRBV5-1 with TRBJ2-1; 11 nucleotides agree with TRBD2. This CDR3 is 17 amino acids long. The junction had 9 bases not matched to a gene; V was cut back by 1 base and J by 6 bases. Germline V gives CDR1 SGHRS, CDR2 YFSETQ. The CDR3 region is CASSLRASGGRVNEQFF. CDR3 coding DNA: TGCGCCAGCAGCTTGAGGGCTAGCGGGGGGAGGGTCAATGAGCAGTTCTTC.

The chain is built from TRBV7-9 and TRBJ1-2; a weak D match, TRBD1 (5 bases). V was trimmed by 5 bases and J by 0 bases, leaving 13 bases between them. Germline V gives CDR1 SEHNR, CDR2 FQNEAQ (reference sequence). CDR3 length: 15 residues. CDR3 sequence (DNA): TGTGCCAGCAGCAAAGACAGACCCCCTAACTATGGCTACACCTTC. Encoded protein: CASSKDRPPNYGYTF.

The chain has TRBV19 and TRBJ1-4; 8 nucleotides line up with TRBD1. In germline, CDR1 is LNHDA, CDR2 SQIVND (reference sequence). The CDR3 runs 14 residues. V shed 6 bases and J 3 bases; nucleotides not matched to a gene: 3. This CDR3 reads CASRQQGANEKLFF. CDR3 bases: TGTGCCAGTAGGCAACAGGGGGCTAATGAAAAACTGTTTTTT.

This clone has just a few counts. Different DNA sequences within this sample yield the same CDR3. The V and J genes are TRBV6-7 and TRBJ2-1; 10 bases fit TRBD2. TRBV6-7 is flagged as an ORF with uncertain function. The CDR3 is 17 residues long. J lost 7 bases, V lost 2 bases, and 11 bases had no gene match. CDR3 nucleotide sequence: TGTGCCAGCAGTTACAGTCCAAGCGGGAGGGCCATGAATGAGCAGTTCTTC. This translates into CASSYSPSGRAMNEQFF.

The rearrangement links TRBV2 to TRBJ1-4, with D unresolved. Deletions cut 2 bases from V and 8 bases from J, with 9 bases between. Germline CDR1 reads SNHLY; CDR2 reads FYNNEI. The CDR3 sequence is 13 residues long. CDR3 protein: CASSENRGEKLFF. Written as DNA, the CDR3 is TGTGCCAGCAGTGAAAACCGGGGAGAAAAACTGTTTTTT.

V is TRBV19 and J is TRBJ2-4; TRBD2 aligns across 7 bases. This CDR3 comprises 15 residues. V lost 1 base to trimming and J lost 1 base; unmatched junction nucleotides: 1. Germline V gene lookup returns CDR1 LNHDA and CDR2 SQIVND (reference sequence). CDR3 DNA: TGTGCCAGTAGTATAGGGGGAGGGGCCAAAAACATTCAGTACTTC. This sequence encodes CASSIGGGAKNIQYF.

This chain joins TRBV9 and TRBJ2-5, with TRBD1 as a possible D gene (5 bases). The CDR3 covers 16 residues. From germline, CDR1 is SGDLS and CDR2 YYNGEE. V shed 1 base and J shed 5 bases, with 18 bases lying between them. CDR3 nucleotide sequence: TGTGCCAGCAGCGTACGGACACAAAGGGTTGAGGAGACCCAGTACTTC. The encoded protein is CASSVRTQRVEETQYF.

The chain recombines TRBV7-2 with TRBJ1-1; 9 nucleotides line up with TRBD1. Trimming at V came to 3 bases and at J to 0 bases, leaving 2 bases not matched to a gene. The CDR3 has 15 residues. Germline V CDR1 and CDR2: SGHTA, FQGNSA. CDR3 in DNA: TGTGCCAGCAGCTTCAGACAGGGGGTGAACACTGAAGCTTTCTTT. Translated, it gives CASSFRQGVNTEAFF.

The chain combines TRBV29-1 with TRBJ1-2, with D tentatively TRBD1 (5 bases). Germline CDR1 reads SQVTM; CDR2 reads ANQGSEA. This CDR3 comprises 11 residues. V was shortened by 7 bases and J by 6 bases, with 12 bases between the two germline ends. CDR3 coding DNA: TGCAGCGCCGGTAAAGGGGATGGCTACACCTTC. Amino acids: CSAGKGDGYTF. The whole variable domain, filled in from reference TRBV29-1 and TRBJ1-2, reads SAVISQKPSRDICQRGTSLTIQCQVDSQVTMMFWYRQQPGQSLTLIATANQGSEATYESGFVIDKFPISRPNLTFSTLTVSNMSPEDSSIYLCSAGKGDGYTFGSGTRLTVV.

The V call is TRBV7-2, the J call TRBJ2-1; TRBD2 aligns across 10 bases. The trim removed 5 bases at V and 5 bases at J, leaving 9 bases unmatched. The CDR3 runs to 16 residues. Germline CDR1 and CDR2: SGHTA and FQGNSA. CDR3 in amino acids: CASSVGSGGKNNEQFF. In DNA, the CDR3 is TGTGCCAGCAGCGTAGGTAGCGGGGGGAAGAACAATGAGCAGTTCTTC. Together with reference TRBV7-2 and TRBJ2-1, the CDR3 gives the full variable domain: GAGVSQSPSNKVTEKGKDVELRCDPISGHTALYWYRQSLGQGLEFLIYFQGNSAPDKSGLPSDRFSAERTGGSVSTLTIQRTQQEDSAVYLCASSVGSGGKNNEQFFGPGTRLTVL.

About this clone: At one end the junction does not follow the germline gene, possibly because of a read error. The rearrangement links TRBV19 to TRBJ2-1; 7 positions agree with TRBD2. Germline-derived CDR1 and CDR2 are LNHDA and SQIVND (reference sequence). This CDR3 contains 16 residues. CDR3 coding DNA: TGTGCCAGTAGTACCCCCGAGCGGGGTACCTACAATGAGCAGCTCTTC. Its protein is CASSTPERGTYNEQLF.

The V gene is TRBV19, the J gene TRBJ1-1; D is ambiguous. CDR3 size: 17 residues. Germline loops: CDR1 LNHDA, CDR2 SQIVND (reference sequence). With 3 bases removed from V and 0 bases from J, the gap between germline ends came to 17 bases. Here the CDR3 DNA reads TGTGCCAGTAGTATCCAAAGAGGGATCCCTATGAACACTGAAGCTTTCTTT. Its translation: CASSIQRGIPMNTEAFF.

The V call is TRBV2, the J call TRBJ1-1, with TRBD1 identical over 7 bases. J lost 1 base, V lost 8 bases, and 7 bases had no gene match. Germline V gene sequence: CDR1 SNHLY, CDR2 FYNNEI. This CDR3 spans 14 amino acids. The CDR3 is CASEGTAKNTEAFF. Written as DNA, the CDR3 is TGTGCCAGCGAAGGGACAGCGAAGAACACTGAAGCTTTCTTT. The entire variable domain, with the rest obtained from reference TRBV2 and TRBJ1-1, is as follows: EPEVTQTPSHQVTQMGQEVILRCVPISNHLYFYWYRQILGQKVEFLVSFYNNEISEKSEIFDDQFSVERPDGSNFTLKIRSTKLEDSAMYFCASEGTAKNTEAFFGQGTRLTVV.

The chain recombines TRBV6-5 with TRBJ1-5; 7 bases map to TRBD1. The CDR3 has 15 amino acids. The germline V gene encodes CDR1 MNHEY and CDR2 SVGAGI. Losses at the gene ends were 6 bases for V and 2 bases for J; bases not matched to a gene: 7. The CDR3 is CASRRHRGGNQPQHF. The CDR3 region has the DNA TGTGCCAGCAGGCGACACAGGGGTGGCAATCAGCCCCAGCATTTT.

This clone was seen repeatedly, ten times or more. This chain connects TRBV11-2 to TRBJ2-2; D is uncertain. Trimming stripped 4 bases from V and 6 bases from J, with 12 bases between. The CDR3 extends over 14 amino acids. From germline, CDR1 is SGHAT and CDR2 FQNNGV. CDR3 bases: TGTGCCAGCAGCTCCACTTTGCAGGCCGGGGAGCTGTTTTTT. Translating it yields CASSSTLQAGELFF.

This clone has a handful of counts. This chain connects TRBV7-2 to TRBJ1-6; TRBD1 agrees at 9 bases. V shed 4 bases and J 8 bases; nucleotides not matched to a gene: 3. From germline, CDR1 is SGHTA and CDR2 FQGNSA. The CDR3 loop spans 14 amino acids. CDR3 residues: CASSWDRVHSPLHF. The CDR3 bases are TGTGCCAGCAGCTGGGACAGGGTTCATTCACCCCTCCACTTT. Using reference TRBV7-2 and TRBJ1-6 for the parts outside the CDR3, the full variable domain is GAGVSQSPSNKVTEKGKDVELRCDPISGHTALYWYRQSLGQGLEFLIYFQGNSAPDKSGLPSDRFSAERTGGSVSTLTIQRTQQEDSAVYLCASSWDRVHSPLHFGNGTRLTVT.

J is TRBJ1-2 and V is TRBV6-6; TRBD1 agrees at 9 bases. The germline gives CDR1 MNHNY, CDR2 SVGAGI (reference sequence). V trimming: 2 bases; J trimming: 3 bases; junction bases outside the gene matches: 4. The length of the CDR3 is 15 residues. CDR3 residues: CASSYGQGRDYGYTF. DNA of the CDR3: TGTGCCAGCAGTTACGGACAGGGGAGAGACTATGGCTACACCTTC.

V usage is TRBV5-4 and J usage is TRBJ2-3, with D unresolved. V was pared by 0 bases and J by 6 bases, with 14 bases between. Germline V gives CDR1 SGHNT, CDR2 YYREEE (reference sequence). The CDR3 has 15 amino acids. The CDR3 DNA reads TGTGCCAGCAGCTTGGCCGTCCGAGCGAAGGATACGCAGTATTTT. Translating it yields CASSLAVRAKDTQYF.